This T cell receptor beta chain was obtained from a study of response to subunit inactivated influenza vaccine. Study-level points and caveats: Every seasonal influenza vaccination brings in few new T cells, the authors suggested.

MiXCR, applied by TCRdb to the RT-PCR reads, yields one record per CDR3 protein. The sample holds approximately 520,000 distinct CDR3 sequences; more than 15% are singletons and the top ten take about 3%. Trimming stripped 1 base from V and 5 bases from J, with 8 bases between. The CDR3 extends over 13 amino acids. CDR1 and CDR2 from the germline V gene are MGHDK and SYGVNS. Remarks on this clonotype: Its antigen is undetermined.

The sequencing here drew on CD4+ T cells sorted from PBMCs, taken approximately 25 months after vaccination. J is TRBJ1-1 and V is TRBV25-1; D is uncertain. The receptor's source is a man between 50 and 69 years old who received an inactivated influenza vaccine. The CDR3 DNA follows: TGTGCCAGCAGTGAATGGGCAAGTACTGAAGCTTTCTTT. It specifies CASSEWASTEAFF.